Below are 3 T cell receptor beta chains sequenced from a single sample in a study of long-term antiretroviral therapy in people with HIV. Researchers ran immunoSEQ v3.0 at survey level. Clones were sequenced by immunoSEQ multiplex PCR, and TCRdb holds only the in-frame ones, with some missing. The table shows roughly 28,000 clones, with about 86% occurring only once. Source: unsorted PBMCs, taken approximately 2.7 years after starting antiretroviral therapy. The receptors here all came from a man in his forties with HIV.

The sample holds one count of this clone. J is TRBJ1-5 and V is TRBV28, with D possibly being TRBD1 (6 bases). Per germline, CDR1 MDHEN and CDR2 SYDVKM. This CDR3 spans 17 amino acids. The V and J ends lost 1 base and 6 bases respectively, with 19 bases between them. The CDR3 coding sequence is TGTGCCAGCAGTTTATATCGGCAGGGGATTGTGGTTCAGCCCCAGCATTTT. It specifies CASSLYRQGIVVQPQHF.

J is TRBJ1-1 and V is TRBV7-6, with 8 bases that match TRBD1. Trimming cost V 5 bases and J 6 bases; bases outside gene matches: 8. The CDR3 covers 14 residues. The V gene's germline CDR1 is SGHVS and CDR2 FNYEAQ. The CDR3 reads CASSQDGQGSEAFF. CDR3 bases: TGTGCCAGCAGCCAGGATGGACAGGGCTCTGAAGCTTTCTTT.

This chain links TRBV30 with TRBJ1-2, with 9 bases aligning to TRBD1. The germline gives CDR1 GTSNPN, CDR2 SVGIG (reference sequence). CDR3 length equals 13 residues. V was pared by 2 bases and J by 8 bases, with 6 bases of the junction left unmatched. In nucleotides, the CDR3 is TGTGCCTGGAGTATATTGACAGGGGGAGGCTACACCTTC. Its translation: CAWSILTGGGYTF.